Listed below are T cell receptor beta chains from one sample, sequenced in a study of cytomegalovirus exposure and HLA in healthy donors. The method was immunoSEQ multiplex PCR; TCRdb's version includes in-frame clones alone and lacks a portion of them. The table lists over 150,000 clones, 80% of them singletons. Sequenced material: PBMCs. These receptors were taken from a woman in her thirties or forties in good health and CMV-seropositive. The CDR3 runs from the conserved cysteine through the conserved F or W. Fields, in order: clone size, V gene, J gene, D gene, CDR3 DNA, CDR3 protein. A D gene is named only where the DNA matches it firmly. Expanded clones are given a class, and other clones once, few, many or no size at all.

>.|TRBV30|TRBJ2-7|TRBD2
TGTGCCTGGAGTAGACTAGCGGGAGATGAGCAGTACTTC
CAWSRLAGDEQYF
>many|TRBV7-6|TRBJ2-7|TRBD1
TGTGCCAGCAGCTTGGGGACAGGGGGCTCCTACGAGCAGTACTTC
CASSLGTGGSYEQYF
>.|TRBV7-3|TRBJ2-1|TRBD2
TGTGCCAGCAGCTTAGGGCGGGAGAGAAATGAGCAGTTCTTC
CASSLGRERNEQFF
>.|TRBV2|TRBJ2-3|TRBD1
TGTGCCAGCAGTGAACCGTACCGCAGGGGGACAGATACGCAGTATTTT
CASSEPYRRGTDTQYF
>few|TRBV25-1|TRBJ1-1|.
TGTGCCAGCAGTGCAACAGTGACGAACACTGAAGCTTTCTTT
CASSATVTNTEAFF
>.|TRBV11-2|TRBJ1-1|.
TGTGCCAGCAGCTTGATGGCCGGGACTGAAGCTTTCTTT
CASSLMAGTEAFF
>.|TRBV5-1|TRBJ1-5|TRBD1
TGCGCCAGCAGCTTGGGGACAGGGGGAAATCAGCCCCAGCATTTT
CASSLGTGGNQPQHF
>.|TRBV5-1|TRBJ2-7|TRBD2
TGCGCCAGCAGCTTGGAGTGGCGGGGGGCGGGCTACGAGCAGTACTTC
CASSLEWRGAGYEQYF
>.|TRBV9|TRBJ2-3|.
TGTGCCAGCAGCGTAGTCCCCGGCACAGATACGCAGTATTTT
CASSVVPGTDTQYF
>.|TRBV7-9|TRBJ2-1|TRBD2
TGTGCCAGCAGCTTGGGACTAGCGGGAGTTCACAATGAGCAGTTCTTC
CASSLGLAGVHNEQFF
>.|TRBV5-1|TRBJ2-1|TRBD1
TGCGCCAGCAGACAGGGGGCCAAAGTCGATGAGCAGTTCTTC
CASRQGAKVDEQFF
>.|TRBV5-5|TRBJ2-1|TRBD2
TGTGCCAGCAGCTGGGGGGGAAGGGGCTCCTACAATGAGCAGTTCTTC
CASSWGGRGSYNEQFF
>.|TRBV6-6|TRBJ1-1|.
TGTGCCAGCAGTTACTCGAGTGTAGCAGGGCCTGAAGCTTTCTTT
CASSYSSVAGPEAFF
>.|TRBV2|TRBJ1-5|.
TGTGCCAGCAGTCATTCAGGGGGCAATCAGCCCCAGCATTTT
CASSHSGGNQPQHF
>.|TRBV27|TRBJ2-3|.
TGTGCCAGCAGTTTTAGCGAGGAGGCAGATACGCAGTATTTT
CASSFSEEADTQYF
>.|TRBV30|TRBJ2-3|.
TGTGCCTGGAGTGCCACCGGGACACACACAGATACGCAGTATTTT
CAWSATGTHTDTQYF
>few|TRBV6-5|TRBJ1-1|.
TGTGCCAGCAGACCCGGGCCCCGGAGGGGCACTGAAGCTTTCTTT
CASRPGPRRGTEAFF
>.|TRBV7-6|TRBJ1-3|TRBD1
TGTGCCAGCAGCTTAGGTTGGACAGGCGGAAACACCATATATTTT
CASSLGWTGGNTIYF
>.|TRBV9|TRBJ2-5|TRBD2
TGTGCCAGCAGCGTAGGGCTAGCGGAGGAGACCCAGTACTTC
CASSVGLAEETQYF
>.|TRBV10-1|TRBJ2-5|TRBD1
TGCGCCAGCAGTGAGTGGACGGGCAGGGGGCCGGAGACCCAGTACTTC
CASSEWTGRGPETQYF
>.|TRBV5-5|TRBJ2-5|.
TGTGCCAGCAGCTTGGTAATCCAAGAGACCCAGTACTTC
CASSLVIQETQYF
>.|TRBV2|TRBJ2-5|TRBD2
TGTGCCTCTCGGGTAGCGGGAGAGACCCAGTACTTC
CASRVAGETQYF
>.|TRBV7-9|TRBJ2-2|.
TGTGCCAGCAGCTTTGAACTGCGGGGAGGCGGGGAGCTGTTTTTT
CASSFELRGGGELFF
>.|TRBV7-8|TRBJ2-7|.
TGTGCCAGCAGCTTTGGGCACCCCACGGGGGCCTACGAGCAGTACTTC
CASSFGHPTGAYEQYF
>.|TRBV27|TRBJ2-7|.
TGTGCCAGCAGTGGAGATAGGTCCTACGAGCAGTACTTC
CASSGDRSYEQYF
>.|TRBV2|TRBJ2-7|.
TGTGCCAGCAGACTAGACTACGAGCAGTACTTC
CASRLDYEQYF
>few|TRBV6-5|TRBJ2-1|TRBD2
TGTGCCAGCAGGATTAGCGGGAGATACTACAATGAGCAGTTCTTC
CASRISGRYYNEQFF
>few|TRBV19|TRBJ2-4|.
TGTGCCAGTAGTTCTGCCCAGGGGACCATTCAGTACTTC
CASSSAQGTIQYF
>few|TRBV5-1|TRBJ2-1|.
TGCGCCAGCAGCTTGGAACAGGTAACCGACAATGAGCAGTTCTTC
CASSLEQVTDNEQFF
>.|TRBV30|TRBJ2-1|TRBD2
TGTGCCTGGAAGCGGCTAGCGGGAGGGATCTACAATGAGCAGTTCTTC
CAWKRLAGGIYNEQFF
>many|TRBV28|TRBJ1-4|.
TGTGCCAGCAGTTTAGGTGGCAATGTCCCTGAAAAACTGTTTTTT
CASSLGGNVPEKLFF
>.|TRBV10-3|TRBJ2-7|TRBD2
TGTGCCATCAGCACTAGCGTGCTGTACGAGCAGTACTTC
CAISTSVLYEQYF
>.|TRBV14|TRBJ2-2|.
TGTGCCAGCAGCCAAATAGTAGGGGCAGGCACCGGGGAGCTGTTTTTT
CASSQIVGAGTGELFF
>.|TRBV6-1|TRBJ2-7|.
TGTGCCAGCAGTGGACTCGATAAGAGCTCCTACGAGCAGTACTTC
CASSGLDKSSYEQYF
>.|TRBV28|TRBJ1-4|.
TGTGCCAGCAGTTTATTGCAGGGCCCAAGGTTTTTT
CASSLLQGPRFF
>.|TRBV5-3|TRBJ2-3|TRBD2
TGTGCCAGAAGCTTGGAGGGCCAGCGGGAGCGGACAGATACGCAGTATTTT
CARSLEGQRERTDTQYF
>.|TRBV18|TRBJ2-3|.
TGTGCCAGCTCCCTTCACCCCTACGGGGACACAGATACGCAGTATTTT
CASSLHPYGDTDTQYF
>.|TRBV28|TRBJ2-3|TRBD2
TGTGCCAGCAGTGGAGCGGGAGTCGGGACAGATACGCAGTATTTT
CASSGAGVGTDTQYF
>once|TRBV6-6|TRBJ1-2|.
TGTGCCAGCAGTTACGCAGCGGGGGGCGTGGGCGGCTACACCTTC
CASSYAAGGVGGYTF
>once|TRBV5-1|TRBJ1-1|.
TGCGCCAGCAGCATTCTCCTGGAGACTGAAGCTTTCTTT
CASSILLETEAFF
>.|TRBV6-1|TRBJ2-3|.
TGTGCCAGCAGAGCAGCGGGTCGCACAGATACGCAGTATTTT
CASRAAGRTDTQYF
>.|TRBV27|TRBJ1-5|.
TGTGCCAGCAGTTTAACCGGGGTTAGCAATCAGCCCCAGCATTTT
CASSLTGVSNQPQHF
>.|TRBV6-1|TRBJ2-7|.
TGTGCCAGCCACAGGCTTAGGTGGGACGAGCAGTACTTC
CASHRLRWDEQYF
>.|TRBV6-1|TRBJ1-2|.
TGTGCCAGCCGAGGAACCACTAACTATGGCTACACCTTC
CASRGTTNYGYTF
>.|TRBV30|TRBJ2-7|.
TGTGCCTGGAGCTGGGGGCGTCACTACGAGCAGTACTTC
CAWSWGRHYEQYF
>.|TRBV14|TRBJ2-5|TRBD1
TGTGCCAGCAGCCAACCGGACAGGCAAGAGACCCAGTACTTC
CASSQPDRQETQYF
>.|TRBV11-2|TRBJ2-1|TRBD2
TGTGCCAGCAGCCAAATACTCTTCCTAGCGGGAGGGCATGAGCAGTTCTTC
CASSQILFLAGGHEQFF
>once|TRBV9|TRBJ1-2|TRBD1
TGTGCCAGCAGCGGACAGGGAACCTATGGCTACACCTTC
CASSGQGTYGYTF